This TCR beta chain was sequenced in a study of radiotherapy plus CTLA-4 blockade in lung cancer (dated by TCRdb to 2016 to 2018). Concerning the study at large: Objective responses occurred in approximately 19% of enrolled patients, and around 29% achieved disease control. On the study overall, not on this receptor specifically: Early dynamic changes in blood T cell clones, together with increased serum interferon-beta after radiation, were reported as the strongest predictors of response. After treatment with radiotherapy and ipilimumab, TCR clones that originated in tumors expanded in peripheral blood.

The study evaluated CTLA-4 blockade (ipilimumab) given together with focal radiation therapy in patients who had chemo-refractory metastatic non-small-cell lung cancer. On this clone: Its recognized antigen is unknown. Base qualities are not provided; no much larger clone lies one nucleotide away.

Library generation was performed with the immunoSEQ multiplex PCR assay. The immuneACCESS repertoire file appears here via TCRdb, limited to in-frame rearrangements. These files lack a portion of the clones; in checked studies, under half of the deficit traces to unresolved V genes, and the cause of the others is not known. The sample includes approximately 33,000 clones, with about 78% observed a single time. The ten largest clones represent 6% to 8% of the sample. The V end loses 7 bases and the J end loses 6 bases, and a stretch of 13 bases separates them. Including the terminal cysteine and phenylalanine, the CDR3 comprises 13 residues. Only CDR3 DNA is held: 39 bases, read in frame from base 1. Per the germline V gene, SGHRS is the CDR1 and YFSETQ is the CDR2.

The source was peripheral blood, collected from a patient treated with radiotherapy plus ipilimumab. The clonotype was recovered from a human donor with non-small cell lung cancer who had stable disease on radiotherapy plus ipilimumab. Recombination linked TRBV5-1 to TRBJ2-2; TRBD1 might be the D gene, on 6 matching bases. The CDR3 region: CASGPTGPGELFF. Here is the DNA: TGCGCCAGCGGCCCTACAGGGCCCGGGGAGCTGTTTTTT.